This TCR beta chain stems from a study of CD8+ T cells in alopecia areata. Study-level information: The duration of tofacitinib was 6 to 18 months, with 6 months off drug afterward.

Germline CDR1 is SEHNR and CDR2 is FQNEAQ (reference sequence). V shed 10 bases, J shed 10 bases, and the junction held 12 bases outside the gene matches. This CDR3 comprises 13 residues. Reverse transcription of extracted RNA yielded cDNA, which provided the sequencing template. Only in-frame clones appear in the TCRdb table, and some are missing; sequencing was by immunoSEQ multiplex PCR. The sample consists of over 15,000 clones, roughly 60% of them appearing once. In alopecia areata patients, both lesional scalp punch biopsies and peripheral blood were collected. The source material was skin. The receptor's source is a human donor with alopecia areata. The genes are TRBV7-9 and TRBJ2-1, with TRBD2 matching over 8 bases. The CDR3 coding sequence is TGTGCCACTTCTCGAGGACTAGCAAGCGAGCAGTTCTTC. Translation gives CATSRGLASEQFF.